The text below deals with one T cell receptor beta chain. This clone was counted a single time. Its antigen remains undetermined. No much larger clonotype is one base removed from it; base qualities were not supplied. The immunoSEQ Assay, a bias-controlled multiplex PCR, was used to amplify TCRbeta CDR3 regions from genomic DNA. The paper's processing steps were these. The number of nucleated cells in each sample was estimated from the amplification of reference gene primers within the assay. To quantify the absolute abundance of each unique TCRbeta CDR3 rearrangement, sequence reads were collapsed and filtered. For each sample, productive Simpson clonality was calculated as the square root of Simpson's diversity index across productive rearrangements. Entries here come from immuneACCESS through TCRdb and include only in-frame sequences with V and J called. Some clones fail to appear in such tables; in the studies checked, an unresolved V gene covers under half of the shortfall, and the cause of the remainder is unknown. V and J calls and clone size follow that table, whereas D and trimming were derived from the DNA. This sample lists hundreds of thousands of clones; about 86% were detected once. The ten largest clones take up roughly 13% of the sample.

Germline trimming amounts to 5 bases on V and 5 bases on J, with 9 as the count of junction bases outside the gene matches. The CDR3 measures 14 amino acids from cysteine to phenylalanine. Of all the DNA, just the CDR3 is kept, 42 bases in frame from base 1. Sequences SGHRS (CDR1) and YFSETQ (CDR2) are obtained from the germline V gene. One collaborating source in Seattle enrolled patients while the patients were actively infected and followed the patients over time throughout the course of disease. The collaborating institutions used their own protocols to collect whole blood in K2EDTA tubes. For TCRbeta analysis, collaborator samples were shipped as frozen whole blood, as isolated PBMCs, or as DNA extracted from either sample type. The record originates from a study of blood T cell repertoires in COVID-19 (dated by TCRdb to 2018 to 2021). For the wider study: Samples from collaborators originated in the United States, Italy and Spain and spanned both the acute and convalescent phases of COVID-19. The samples were drawn from two sources: the first 160 participants of the ongoing ImmuneRACE study, and approximately 1,300 subjects contributed by 6 global collaborators. Subjects who had been exposed to COVID-19, were actively infected with it, or had recovered from it provided the deeply sampled blood TCRbeta repertoires that made up the dataset. The prospective study material was composed of cDNA or gDNA derived from T cells, B-cell-depleted T cells, or PBMCs. Where available, HLA class I and class II types were obtained from metadata supplied by the sample provider rather than from assay-based typing. A freely available public database, intended as a resource for researchers studying the immune response to SARS-CoV-2, is where the repertoires were released. Sample metadata almost always included a de-identified subject ID, COVID-19 status, age in years and sex.

Results the study describes overall, beyond this receptor: Clinical and demographic metadata were provided uncurated, with the amount varying by source and participant.

The sequenced material came from peripheral blood. This receptor chain uses TRBV5-1 and TRBJ1-1, with 7 bases matching TRBD1. The clonotype originates from a woman aged 70-85 years with COVID-19, enrolled during active disease. At the DNA level, the sequence is TGCGCCAGCAGTAACAGGGGAGGAGGGACTGAAGCTTTCTTT. Translated, it gives CASSNRGGGTEAFF.